This section outlines one T cell receptor beta chain sequence together with its context. Its antigen has not been determined. No base-level quality is on record; no much larger clone is a single base apart. Library preparation was by the immunoSEQ multiplex PCR assay. For the multiplex PCR, a mixture combining 60 forward primers for TCR Vbeta segments and 13 reverse primers for TCR Jbeta segments was used. Amplification of the CDR3 region of rearranged TCR beta genes was performed with a multiplex PCR assay on genomic DNA. The amplified TCR beta libraries were sequenced on the Illumina HiSeq System as 87-base-pair reads. The source study handled its data this way. A later analysis counted tens of millions of unique TCR beta chains across the roughly 700 repertoires, and some 11 million of these chains were shared by at least two donors. A nearest-neighbor algorithm error-corrected the raw reads and collapsed the reads into unique sequences, merging closely related sequences to remove PCR and sequencing errors. To assign V, D and J gene segments, CDR3 sequences were aligned to IMGT reference sequences. Each retained sequence needed at least a six-nucleotide match to both a V gene segment and a J gene segment. Rearrangements were classified as productive when the CDR3 lacked stop codons and remained in frame with V and J, and all other rearrangements were classified as non-productive. Following IMGT convention, CDR3 was defined as the stretch from the second conserved V-encoded cysteine to the conserved J-encoded phenylalanine. The earlier analysis of about 590 of the donors excluded sequences that lacked an unambiguous match to a single V gene segment. An earlier analysis of around 600 of the donors classified V segments as functional when productive rearrangements were above 56.7% and as segregating when the standard deviation between donors was above 5%. A statistical classification framework was developed to diagnose cytomegalovirus status using the catalog of TCR beta chain sequences. V and J gene assignment, in a later analysis, came from comparing TCR nucleotide sequences with IMGT/GENE-DB human TR gene sequences. The TCRdist pipeline was used in a later analysis to assign CDR3 sequences and most-parsimonious VDJ recombination scenarios. A later analysis defined each TCR beta chain by its CDR3 amino acid sequence plus V-gene family, and excluded reads lacking a unique V-gene family. As a way to deal with suspected cross-contamination and a sequencing artifact, a later analysis dropped hundreds of nucleotide sequences that were highly shared and had low generation probability. In a later analysis, a clonal expansion index for each public chain was calculated from normalized within-repertoire ranks of inferred template counts. In a later analysis, generation probabilities were computed using a VDJ recombination model fitted to out-of-frame rearrangements, and the results were checked against IGoR. A later analysis scored TCR-TCR, TCR-HLA and TCR-CMV co-occurrence with hypergeometric tests, applying a repertoire-size bias correction to TCR pairs. To estimate false discovery rates, a later analysis permuted the HLA or CMV assignments 20 times. In a later analysis, co-occurring TCRs were grouped with DBSCAN, and TCRdist sequence similarity was added when clustering was performed within HLA-allele-positive subsets. Co-occurrence clustering excluded repertoires with fewer than 30,000 or more than 120,000 public chains, plus five with anomalous nucleotide sharing. TCRdb holds this immuneACCESS table with in-frame rearrangements only. Some clones are missing; in checked studies, unresolved V genes explain under half, and the rest has no known cause. V, J and clone size are those of that table, while D and trimming were read from the DNA. For this sample the table gives approximately 150,000 clones, of which over 70% were detected only once. The ten most abundant clones make up around 15% of the sample.

The data belong to a study of cytomegalovirus exposure and HLA in healthy donors (dated by TCRdb to 2015 to 2018). Background for the entire study: According to an earlier analysis of 587 of the donors, some 180 million T cells yielded some 110 million unique TCR beta sequences and approximately 280 Gb of sequence data. Around 320 gigabases of sequencing data and some 85 million unique TCR sequences were included in an early release covering over 600 HLA-typed donors. Of the roughly 400 genotyped donors, about 80% fell in the genetic ancestry cluster associated with self-reported Caucasian donors. The study aimed to test whether signatures of past pathogen exposure could be identified by cataloging public T cell receptors. Using immunosequencing, the study profiled T cell repertoires from approximately 700 subjects and related those repertoires to cytomegalovirus serostatus. Along with the approximately 650-subject first cohort, a separate validation cohort of over a hundred different subjects was used. High-throughput TCR immunosequencing, statistical association of individual TCRs with disease status, and machine learning were combined to predict cytomegalovirus infection status. A later analysis re-examined previously published TCR beta repertoires from more than 650 donors and added high-resolution HLA genotyping to investigate patterns of TCR occurrence. The later analysis used no new phenotypic data to find candidate immune exposures, relying instead on TCR beta sequences and their occurrence across donors. In an earlier analysis of a few hundred of the donors, high-throughput TCR beta sequencing was used to judge whether each TCR beta V gene segment behaved as functional or pseudogenic. Donor age, sex, ethnicity and CMV serostatus were compiled alongside the repertoire data. Genome-wide SNP genotypes for about 65% of the 666 donors were used in a later genetic analysis, which treated that subset as a discovery cohort. Every repertoire in the discovery cohort had been generated on one and the same sequencing platform. HLA typing covered class I and class II loci at four-digit resolution. The number of donors typed differed by locus, with about 629-630 for A, B, C, DRB1 and DQB1, roughly 520 for DQA1, 600 to 610 for DPA1, and some 440 for DPB1. About 5 DR-DQ haplotypes were handled as single units for association and clustering, since linkage in the cohort was strong. Among roughly 400 genotyped donors of the cohort, an average of approximately 240,000 unique TCR beta nucleotide sequences were sequenced per donor, roughly 18% of them non-productive. Here is what the overall study found, with its caveats: Because counts were too low, some 16 rarely observed V segments, including chromosome 9 orphons, were excluded from the earlier analysis of fewer than 650 of the donors. The sequencing pipeline was judged likely to have produced a cluster of highly shared sequence variants as a technical artifact. CMV serostatus was the only immune exposure information available for the cohort. According to a later genetic analysis, donors in an Asian-associated ancestry cluster had fewer N-insertions in productive TCRs than the approximately 700-donor mean. In both the original and validation cohorts, the classifier was reported to diagnose cytomegalovirus status with high specificity and sensitivity. A further reported finding was that TCR beta sequences accurately predicted the HLA-A and HLA-B alleles for most subjects in the first cohort. A few of the identified cytomegalovirus-associated TCR beta chains were confirmed in vitro to be specific for cytomegalovirus antigens. According to a later analysis, parvovirus B19, influenza, CMV and Epstein-Barr virus appeared linked to several top co-occurrence clusters. Assigning TCR associations to individual alleles was difficult when HLA alleles, especially DR and DQ, strongly co-occurred. V-gene and J-gene trimming of TCR beta chains was associated with a missense DCLRE1C variant in a later genetic analysis, and the association was replicated in an independent cohort. The cohort was sequenced for TCR beta chains only, and without alpha or paired-chain data the features that could be detected were limited. Sequencing depth was assumed to be roughly uniform across donors in the presence/absence analyses, though that assumption may not hold. In a later analysis, 16,951 TCR beta sequences were associated with specific HLA alleles at a false discovery rate of 0.05. Linkage disequilibrium might explain the correlated functional status among segregating V segments, but an unknown experimental factor could not be ruled out. Some IMGT-functional V segments, including TRBV6-2 and TRBV6-3, could not be distinguished by the 87-base-pair reads and were therefore excluded. Most TCR sequences were observed very rarely across donors, whereas some public TCRs were present in many individuals. In an earlier analysis of 587 of the donors, most TCR beta V segments were observed in productive rearrangements about 90% or about 30% of the time, broadly matching IMGT annotations. The authors suggested that the approach could potentially be extended to other disease states and immunological phenotypes. In a later analysis, HLA-associated TCR beta chains showed more clonal expansion and lower generation probabilities than non-associated chains that were equally common. In a later analysis, the rate of TCR association differed among HLA loci, with DRB1 alleles having the most associated TCRs and HLA-C alleles having the fewest. The study gave a list of over 150 TCR beta chains associated with cytomegalovirus. HLA typing was unavailable for some donors at each locus, so association tests used only the typed subset. According to a later analysis, most CMV-associated TCR beta chains appeared to be HLA-restricted, and the HLA associations seemed to be driven largely by CMV exposure.

V and J are trimmed by 5 bases and 6 bases, and the gene matches miss 3 bases of the junction. The germline V gene sets CDR1 to SGHTA and CDR2 to FQGNSA. From cysteine to phenylalanine, the CDR3 is 13 amino acids long. Solely the CDR3 DNA is kept, with 39 bases framed from the first base. The cohort consisted of 670 or so healthy bone marrow donors. At the time of sampling, all cohort members were nominally healthy, though unrecorded immune exposures were likely present. The donor tested CMV seronegative, placing the donor among the roughly 400 seronegative members of the cohort. A peripheral blood sample was collected from each donor, and TCR beta sequencing was performed on peripheral blood mononuclear cells. The Qiagen DNeasy Blood Extraction Kit was used to extract genomic DNA from the blood cell samples.

This TCR was recovered from a woman aged 40-49 years in good health and CMV-seronegative. The chain employs TRBV7-2 and TRBJ2-2; 7 bases in the junction line up with TRBD1. Sequencing was done on a sample of PBMCs. At the DNA level, the sequence is TGTGCCAGCAGCACACAGGGGCCCGGGGAGCTGTTTTTT. Its coded protein is CASSTQGPGELFF.